This TCR beta chain was captured in a study of radiation and T cells in renal cell carcinoma (dated by TCRdb to 2020 to 2022). About the full investigation: The samples were obtained from a clinical trial, where primary renal cell carcinomas were treated with 15 Gy stereotactic body radiation therapy and then removed by nephrectomy 4 weeks afterward. TCR beta sequencing covered approximately 50 samples in total, comprising around 26 tumors and approximately 27 peripheral blood samples. In the 53 samples combined, about 4 million unique CDR3 nucleotide sequences were found, encoding 2 million to 3 million unique CDR3 amino acid sequences.

The immunoSEQ kit was used, according to the manufacturer's recommendations, to generate TCR beta libraries from genomic DNA. To prepare the libraries, a first multiplex PCR with proprietary primers was run, followed by a second PCR that added unique barcodes, and a bead cleanup was done after each round. Each sample batch included a kit-provided positive control reaction and a negative control reaction. The final libraries underwent checking on an Agilent 4200 TapeStation D1000 ScreenTape, volumetric pooling, and quantification by qPCR. Sequencing was performed on an Illumina NextSeq500 using a MidOutput 150-cycle cartridge, with 156 Read1 cycles, 15 Index1 cycles, and the kit custom primers. The pooled library was loaded at about 1 pM, and around 20% PhiX control was spiked in. The paper's processing steps were these. Vendor-processed data were analyzed in R, and a clonotype was defined as all T cells sharing the same CDR3 nucleotide sequence. In the clone abundance analyses, frequencies in each sample were normalized to that sample's 10,000 most abundant clones. Public T cell clones, which averaged fewer than five per sample, were excluded before analysis. An abundance difference of at least 32-fold between compartments was the criterion for calling clonotypes tumor-enriched or baseline blood-enriched. Clonotypes expanded or contracted between blood time points were identified with a beta-binomial differential abundance model. Tumor-blood repertoire similarity was measured with the Baroni-Urbani and Buser coefficient, and groups were compared using two-tailed Wilcoxon tests in R. Sourced from immuneACCESS, this table was stored by TCRdb with only in-frame sequences that have V and J called. A share of the clones is absent; for the studies checked, an unresolved V gene accounts for under half, and the remainder has no known explanation. V and J calls and clone size are given by that table; D and trimming were obtained from the DNA. The sample profile shows about 60,000 clones; just over 75% of them were found once. The ten largest clones take up under 7% of the sample.

The sample's time point label is to be understood as: blood 2 weeks post-SBRT. In the paper's terms, the treatment or condition label means: 15 Gy SBRT to primary tumor, nephrectomy 4 weeks later. To follow tumor-enriched clonotypes, serial peripheral blood was collected from radiation-treated patients at baseline and at 2 weeks and 4 weeks after SBRT. All patients had renal cell carcinoma with clear cell pathology. Genomic DNA for TCR sequencing was prepared using the QIAamp DNA Blood Mini Kit (Qiagen). The analyses included just those samples that passed every quality control check. The CDR3 runs 13 residues from the cysteine to the phenylalanine. Kept here is only the CDR3 DNA, which spans 39 bases and is read in frame from base 1. Per the germline V gene (reference sequence), GTSNPN is the CDR1 and SVGIG is the CDR2. Deletion took 4 bases off V and 9 bases off J, with a span of 13 bases between the germline ends.

As to this clone: Its antigen has not been determined. No base qualities exist here, and no much larger clone lies one base off it.

What the study reported, not specific to this receptor: Top tumor clonotypes rose in blood from baseline to 2 weeks post-radiation, then contracted by 4 weeks, suggesting transient expansion of tumor-resident clones. The single-armed trial design could not address effects of radiation dose or scheduling on the TCR repertoire. Because pretreatment tumor biopsies were not available, the baseline intratumoral presence of clonotypes could not be determined. Blood repertoire dynamics were not followed beyond 4 weeks after treatment.

This sequence originates from a man in his 60s with renal cell carcinoma. The specimen comprised blood, sampled from a patient whose treatment included radiotherapy and nephrectomy. The chain links TRBV30 with TRBJ1-6; D gene: possibly TRBD1, on 6 matching bases. CDR3 sequence: CAWTEDRGSPLHF. The DNA sequence is given as TGTGCCTGGACCGAGGACAGAGGTTCACCCCTCCACTTT.